These 10 T cell receptor beta chains were all obtained from the same sample, sequenced in a study of vaccination and CD4 T cells after COVID-19. This sample's treatment: approximately nine-day PBMC culture with coronavirus spike peptide pools or control peptides (ViraFEST assay). Their target antigens are unknown. The assay that was used to sequence DNA from cultured CD4+ T cells was the Oncomine TCR Beta short-read assay. TCRdb re-derived calls from the PCR reads in MiXCR, one entry per CDR3 protein. Counted here are roughly 15,000 distinct CDR3 sequences, 40% to 60% occurring once; the ten biggest clones make up 11% to 15%. The sample was CD4+ T cells from blood, cultured in vitro. The receptor source for this set is a human donor who had recovered from COVID-19.

This chain connects TRBV4-2 to TRBJ2-3, with TRBD2 matching over 13 bases. V lost 4 bases and J lost 2; bases outside the gene matches: 6. The CDR3 sequence is 17 residues long. Germline lookup yields CDR1 LGHNA and CDR2 YNFKEQ. CDR3 sequence (DNA): TGTGCCAGCAGCCTTAGACTAGCGGGGGGAGACACAGATACGCAGTATTTT. Translating gives CASSLRLAGGDTDTQYF.

The chain recombines TRBV10-3 with TRBJ1-5; no firm D call. The CDR3 totals 14 residues. Germline V lookup: CDR1 ENHRY, CDR2 SYGVKD. The germline V and J ends were trimmed by 3 bases and 11 bases, with 17 bases remaining between them. In DNA form, the CDR3 reads TGTGCCATCAGTGATCCCCTTACCTCCGTAGCCCAGCATTTT. This sequence encodes CAISDPLTSVAQHF.

By its share, this clonotype is medium-sized. The chain combines TRBV2 with TRBJ1-6; D call uncertain. The germline V and J ends were trimmed by 6 bases and 6 bases, with 12 bases remaining between them. The CDR3 extends over 14 amino acids. Germline loops: CDR1 SNHLY, CDR2 FYNNEI. CDR3 in amino acids: CASSGRNGNSPLHF. In nucleotides, the CDR3 is TGTGCCAGCAGCGGGAGAAACGGTAATTCACCCCTCCACTTT.

V and J are TRBV19 and TRBJ1-2; D remains unclear. Trimming took off 6 bases at V and 3 bases at J, with 8 bases between the two ends. This CDR3 comprises 12 residues. Germline CDR1 and CDR2: LNHDA and SQIVND (reference sequence). CDR3: CASSLGDYGYTF. CDR3 coding DNA: TGTGCCAGTAGCCTAGGTGACTATGGCTACACCTTC.

This chain uses TRBV24-1 with TRBJ2-3, with D unclear. The CDR3 has 11 residues. Trimming removed 6 bases from V and 5 bases from J, with 5 bases in between. The germline V gene has CDR1 KGHDR and CDR2 SFDVKD. For the CDR3, the DNA is TGTGCCACCAGTCTAGGAGATACGCAGTATTTT. Amino acid sequence: CATSLGDTQYF.

V is TRBV6-2 or TRBV6-3 and J is TRBJ2-5, with D unclear. Per germline, CDR1 MNHEY and CDR2 SVGEGT. The germline V and J ends were trimmed by 5 bases and 5 bases, with 6 bases remaining between them. The CDR3 is made up of 11 amino acids. The CDR3 nucleotides read TGTGCCAGCAGTCATCCGGAGACCCAGTACTTC. This sequence encodes CASSHPETQYF.

The V gene is TRBV11-1, the J gene TRBJ2-7; TRBD1 might be the D (6 bases). The CDR3 loop spans 12 amino acids. CDR1 and CDR2 (germline): SGHAT, FQDESV (reference sequence). Between the trimmed V and J ends, which lost 3 bases and 11 bases, there was a span of 14 bases. Written as DNA, the CDR3 is TGTGCCAGCAGCTTCCACGGGGACACCAAGTACTTC. The encoded protein is CASSFHGDTKYF.

The chain employs TRBV5-1 and TRBJ2-2, with 7 bases fitting TRBD1. The CDR3 runs 16 residues. Trimming cost V 4 bases and J 6 bases; bases outside gene matches: 12. Germline CDR1 SGHRS, CDR2 YFSETQ. Here the CDR3 reads CASSPVKGAYSGELFF. The CDR3 region has the DNA TGCGCCAGCAGCCCTGTAAAGGGGGCCTACTCCGGGGAGCTGTTTTTT.

The chain joins TRBV12-3 or TRBV12-4 to TRBJ2-1, with TRBD2 matching over 14 bases. There are 16 residues in the CDR3. V lost 5 bases, J lost 5 bases, and 5 bases stayed unmatched. The CDR3 loop is CASSPRLAGGNNEQFF. Written as DNA, the CDR3 is TGTGCCAGCAGTCCTCGACTAGCGGGGGGGAACAATGAGCAGTTCTTC.

V gene TRBV20-1 combines with J gene TRBJ2-7; D not certain. Germline values: CDR1 DFQATT, CDR2 SNEGSKA (reference sequence). V lost 0 bases to trimming and J lost 0 bases, with 9 bases between them. The CDR3 is 14 amino acids. The DNA for the CDR3 is TGCAGTGCTAGAGATCGTCCTAGCTCCTACGAGCAGTACTTC. It translates to CSARDRPSSYEQYF.